Each of the 32 T cell receptor beta chains below was sequenced from the same sample in a study of radiotherapy plus CTLA-4 blockade in lung cancer. Sequenced by immunoSEQ multiplex PCR; TCRdb stores in-frame clones only, minus some. The repertoire holds some 78,000 clones, with around 85% as singletons. The starting material was peripheral blood, obtained from a patient treated with radiotherapy plus ipilimumab. The receptors here all came from a human donor with non-small cell lung cancer who had a partial response to radiotherapy plus ipilimumab.

The chain links TRBV6-5 to TRBJ2-1; 9 nucleotides agree with TRBD1. CDR1 is MNHEY and CDR2 is SVGAGI in the germline V gene. This CDR3 contains 16 residues. With V trimmed by 0 bases and J by 4 bases, 4 bases remained unmatched. CDR3 sequence reads: CASSYSGTGHYNEQFF. In DNA form, the CDR3 reads TGTGCCAGCAGTTACTCAGGGACAGGGCATTACAATGAGCAGTTCTTC.

The CDR3 DNA reads TGTGCCTGGAGCCCCAGGCTGATAGCTAACTATGGCTACACCTTC. It specifies CAWSPRLIANYGYTF. This chain uses TRBV30 with TRBJ1-2; D unresolved. V was clipped by 3 bases and J by 0 bases, with 14 bases between them. From germline, CDR1 is GTSNPN and CDR2 SVGIG (reference sequence). The CDR3 consists of 15 residues.

The chain uses TRBV2 and TRBJ2-2; TRBD1 matches 8 bases. The trim removed 5 bases at V and 2 bases at J, leaving 10 bases unmatched. The CDR3 covers 17 residues. Germline values: CDR1 SNHLY, CDR2 FYNNEI. The CDR3 spells CASSRTGLRLNTGELFF. DNA for the CDR3: TGTGCCAGCAGTAGGACAGGGTTGAGGTTAAACACCGGGGAGCTGTTTTTT.

This clone appeared a few times. The V and J genes are TRBV19 and TRBJ1-4; tentative D call: TRBD1 (6 bases). Trimming removed 2 bases at V and 4 bases at J, with 8 bases between. The V gene's germline CDR1 is LNHDA and CDR2 SQIVND (reference sequence). The CDR3 length is 14 residues. The CDR3, as DNA: TGTGCCAGTAGTATAACAGGGTTTAATGAAAAACTGTTTTTT. Its protein product is CASSITGFNEKLFF. The entire variable domain, with the rest obtained from reference TRBV19 and TRBJ1-4, is as follows: DGGITQSPKYLFRKEGQNVTLSCEQNLNHDAMYWYRQDPGQGLRLIYYSQIVNDFQKGDIAEGYSVSREKKESFPLTVTSAQKNPTAFYLCASSITGFNEKLFFGSGTQLSVL.

This chain uses TRBV18 with TRBJ1-1, with D maybe TRBD1 (6 bases). The V gene lost 0 bases and the J gene lost 1 base, with 12 bases spanning the gap. CDR1 KGHSH and CDR2 LQKENI come from the germline V gene. This CDR3 has 16 amino acids. CDR3 DNA sequence: TGTGCCAGCTCACCACCCTCACGGACAGCGAACACTGAAGCTTTCTTT. Translating it yields CASSPPSRTANTEAFF.

The chain uses TRBV6-5 and TRBJ2-2, with a weak D call TRBD2 (6 bases). The CDR3 spans 16 residues. CDR1 is MNHEY and CDR2 is SVGAGI in the germline V gene. With 0 bases removed from V and 4 bases from J, the gap between germline ends came to 12 bases. The CDR3 sequence: CASSYSRGRLTGELFF. CDR3 nucleotides: TGTGCCAGCAGTTACTCGCGGGGTAGGCTCACCGGGGAGCTGTTTTTT.

V usage is TRBV14 and J usage is TRBJ2-5; possible D gene TRBD1, 6 bases. Germline CDR1 and CDR2: SGHDN and FVKESK. The V gene lost 1 base and the J gene lost 1 base, with 22 bases spanning the gap. The CDR3 runs to 19 residues. The CDR3 sequence: CASSQALWGTRSIQETQYF. The DNA of the CDR3 is TGTGCCAGCAGCCAAGCCTTGTGGGGGACAAGGTCCATCCAAGAGACCCAGTACTTC.

This chain joins TRBV7-9 and TRBJ2-1; D possibly corresponds to TRBD2 (5 bases). CDR3 length: 14 residues. V gave up 2 bases and J gave up 7 bases, with 12 bases separating them. Germline values: CDR1 SEHNR, CDR2 FQNEAQ (reference sequence). The CDR3 is CASSLKLGGNEQFF. The CDR3, as DNA: TGTGCCAGCAGCTTAAAGTTGGGCGGGAATGAGCAGTTCTTC.

This chain connects TRBV2 to TRBJ2-2; 7 nucleotides match TRBD1. Germline CDR1 and CDR2: SNHLY and FYNNEI. V gave up 6 bases and J gave up 1 base; unmatched junction bases: 8. The CDR3 totals 16 residues. This chain's CDR3 is CASSEQGPENTGELFF. The CDR3 DNA sequence: TGTGCCAGCAGCGAACAGGGGCCCGAGAACACCGGGGAGCTGTTTTTT.

The genes are TRBV6-5 and TRBJ1-1; D gene unclear. The CDR3 has 13 amino acids. Trimming cost V 6 bases and J 2 bases, with 10 bases left between them. Germline values: CDR1 MNHEY, CDR2 SVGAGI. CDR3 in DNA: TGTGCCAGCAGGCCGACTAGAAACACTGAAGCTTTCTTT. Translation: CASRPTRNTEAFF.

J is TRBJ1-1 and V is TRBV6-5; D unresolved. From germline, CDR1 is MNHEY and CDR2 SVGAGI. V lost 0 bases and J 0 bases, leaving 8 bases between the germline ends. This CDR3 has 15 amino acids. CDR3 DNA sequence: TGTGCCAGCAGTTACTCTGGCAGTATGAACACTGAAGCTTTCTTT. Translation gives CASSYSGSMNTEAFF.

The chain carries TRBV5-5 and TRBJ2-1; no clear D gene. This CDR3 contains 16 residues. Trimming removed 4 bases at V and 0 bases at J, with 14 bases between. CDR1 is SGHKS and CDR2 is YYEKEE in the germline V gene (reference sequence). The CDR3 protein is CASSAEAESSYNEQFF. Written as DNA, the CDR3 is TGTGCCAGCAGCGCCGAGGCGGAAAGCTCCTACAATGAGCAGTTCTTC.

The chain is built from TRBV5-1 and TRBJ2-3; D gene uncertain. Germline CDR1 reads SGHRS; CDR2 reads YFSETQ. V lost 4 bases to trimming and J lost 6 bases, with 12 bases between them. This CDR3 has 13 amino acids. CDR3 protein: CASSPAFGDTQYF. CDR3 DNA sequence: TGCGCCAGCAGCCCCGCATTCGGTGATACGCAGTATTTT.

The genes are TRBV6-6 and TRBJ2-7; D unresolved. The V end lost 10 bases, the J end lost 2 bases, and 9 bases lay between the germline ends. The germline CDR1 and CDR2 sequences are MNHNY and SVGAGI (reference sequence). The CDR3 runs to 11 residues. The CDR3 protein is CATNTAYEQYF. The CDR3, as DNA: TGTGCCACCAACACCGCCTACGAGCAGTACTTC.

The chain carries TRBV5-1 and TRBJ2-3; possible D gene TRBD2, 5 bases. The ends were cut back, 2 bases at V and 2 bases at J, with 9 bases in the middle. The CDR3 consists of 14 residues. Germline CDR1 is SGHRS and CDR2 is YFSETQ. In DNA form, the CDR3 reads TGCGCCAGCAGCTTCGAGGGATACACAGATACGCAGTATTTT. As protein: CASSFEGYTDTQYF.

V is TRBV5-6 and J is TRBJ2-5; 8 bases match TRBD1. This CDR3 spans 14 amino acids. Per germline, CDR1 SGHDT and CDR2 YYEEEE. Germline trimming cut 4 bases from V and 5 bases from J; bases unmatched to any gene: 7. CDR3 amino acids: CASSDRGSGETQYF. The CDR3, as DNA: TGTGCCAGCAGCGACAGGGGTTCAGGGGAGACCCAGTACTTC.

The chain couples TRBV7-2 to TRBJ2-5; 8 nucleotides align to TRBD2. The J segment lost 1 base and the V segment lost 3 bases, leaving 10 bases of the junction unmatched. The CDR3 sequence is 17 residues long. Germline loops: CDR1 SGHTA, CDR2 FQGNSA. For the CDR3, the DNA is TGTGCCAGCAGCTTGAAGCCCGCTGCGGGGGGCCAAGAGACCCAGTACTTC. It is translated as CASSLKPAAGGQETQYF.

The gene calls are TRBV6-5 and TRBJ1-5; TRBD1 is a possible D gene (5 bases). CDR3 length: 12 amino acids. Germline V gene data show CDR1 as MNHEY and CDR2 as SVGAGI. V lost 5 bases and J 7 bases, leaving 9 bases between the germline ends. CDR3 amino acids: CASSVWGQPQHF. The DNA of the CDR3 is TGTGCCAGCAGTGTTTGGGGCCAGCCCCAGCATTTT.

J is TRBJ2-5 and V is TRBV11-3; TRBD2 matches at 8 bases. Germline V CDR1 and CDR2: SGHNT, YENEEA. The CDR3 extends over 14 amino acids. V was clipped by 2 bases and J by 5 bases; unmatched bases: 4. The CDR3 is CASSLQAGVETQYF. CDR3 nucleotides: TGTGCCAGCAGCTTACAAGCGGGAGTTGAGACCCAGTACTTC.

Only one count was recorded for this clone. This chain's CDR3 is CASSEFRGGRAGETQYF. The CDR3, as DNA: TGTGCCAGCAGTGAATTTCGTGGCGGGAGGGCCGGGGAGACCCAGTACTTC. The rearrangement uses TRBV2 and TRBJ2-5; TRBD2 matches 9 bases. CDR3 length equals 17 residues. Germline values: CDR1 SNHLY, CDR2 FYNNEI. J was trimmed by 5 bases and V by 2 bases; bases with no gene match: 12.

This clone appeared once. The chain is built from TRBV27 and TRBJ2-7; D might be TRBD1 (5 bases). The CDR3 is 14 residues long. The germline gives CDR1 MNHEY, CDR2 SMNVEV (reference sequence). V shed 4 bases and J shed 3 bases, with 13 bases lying between them. CDR3 in amino acids: CASSSGPQGYEQYF. The CDR3 coding sequence is TGTGCCAGCAGTTCAGGACCCCAGGGCTACGAGCAGTACTTC.

The chain carries TRBV6-5 and TRBJ2-7; possible D gene TRBD2, 7 bases. V was trimmed by 3 bases and J by 5 bases, leaving 14 bases between them. Germline CDR1 and CDR2: MNHEY and SVGAGI. This CDR3 has 14 amino acids. In DNA form, the CDR3 reads TGTGCCAGCAGTTATGGTGGGGGGGGCCACGAGCAGTACTTC. It is translated as CASSYGGGGHEQYF.

V gene TRBV7-9 combines with J gene TRBJ2-7; TRBD2 agrees at 7 bases. The V gene's germline CDR1 is SEHNR and CDR2 FQNEAQ (reference sequence). Losses at the gene ends were 5 bases for V and 6 bases for J; bases not matched to a gene: 4. CDR3 length equals 12 residues. CDR3: CASSPGTTEQYF. CDR3 nucleotides: TGTGCCAGCAGCCCCGGGACTACCGAGCAGTACTTC.

The chain's CDR3 is CASSYQQGDYGYTF. The DNA of the CDR3 is TGCGCCAGCAGCTATCAACAGGGGGACTATGGCTACACCTTC. This sequence joins TRBV5-1 and TRBJ1-2, with 8 bases matching TRBD1. The CDR3 has 14 amino acids. Germline CDR1 reads SGHRS; CDR2 reads YFSETQ. V was pared by 3 bases and J by 3 bases, with 4 bases of the junction left unmatched.

The chain uses TRBV6-1 and TRBJ2-2; TRBD2 matches at 8 bases. CDR3 size: 15 residues. CDR1 and CDR2 (germline): MNHNS, SASEGT. V shed 6 bases, J shed 5 bases, and the junction held 8 bases outside the gene matches. For the CDR3, the DNA is TGTGCCAGCAGAAAGCGGGAGCGTCTTACCGGGGAGCTGTTTTTT. It encodes CASRKRERLTGELFF.

V is TRBV5-1 and J is TRBJ2-2, with a weak D call TRBD1 (6 bases). CDR3 length: 16 amino acids. V was shortened by 0 bases and J by 4 bases, with 13 bases between the two germline ends. The germline V gene has CDR1 SGHRS and CDR2 YFSETQ. The CDR3 protein is CASSLAAGVGTGELFF. The CDR3 DNA reads TGCGCCAGCAGCTTGGCTGCAGGGGTGGGCACCGGGGAGCTGTTTTTT.

This clone was seen only a few times. V is TRBV5-1 and J is TRBJ2-7; 8 positions match TRBD1. Germline CDR1 is SGHRS and CDR2 is YFSETQ. CDR3 length equals 14 residues. Trimming took 4 bases from V and 3 from J; bases not matched to a gene: 6. The CDR3: CASSTRTGNYEQYF. As DNA, the CDR3 is TGCGCCAGCAGCACCCGGACAGGGAACTACGAGCAGTACTTC.

V and J are TRBV5-5 and TRBJ1-1, with 7 bases that match TRBD1. Looked up from germline, CDR1 is SGHKS and CDR2 is YYEKEE (reference sequence). With 4 bases clipped from V and 0 bases from J, the junction kept 6 bases outside the gene matches. There are 15 residues in the CDR3. The CDR3 spells CASSVQGQLNTEAFF. The CDR3 DNA sequence: TGTGCCAGCAGCGTCCAGGGACAGCTGAACACTGAAGCTTTCTTT.

This clone has a single count. The V gene is TRBV7-2, the J gene TRBJ2-1; 9 bases match TRBD2. Germline V gene sequence: CDR1 SGHTA, CDR2 FQGNSA. The CDR3 contains 16 residues. V lost 4 bases, J lost 4 bases, and 8 bases stayed unmatched. CDR3 DNA: TGTGCCAGCAGCTCACGAGCGGGAGGATCATACAATGAGCAGTTCTTC. Translated: CASSSRAGGSYNEQFF.

The count of this clone is one. An end of the junction differs from the germline gene, which may be a read error. V is TRBV30 and J is TRBJ1-4; D is uncertain. This CDR3 comprises 12 residues. Germline V gene lookup returns CDR1 GTSNPN and CDR2 SVGIG (reference sequence). CDR3: CAALLESEKLFF. In nucleotides, the CDR3 is TGCGCTGCCTTGTTAGAGTCTGAAAAACTGTTTTTT.

The chain is built from TRBV29-1 and TRBJ1-3, with a possible D match to TRBD1 (5 bases). This CDR3 has 14 residues. Trimming stripped 4 bases from V and 3 bases from J, with 13 bases between. Germline values: CDR1 SQVTM, CDR2 ANQGSEA. Written as DNA, the CDR3 is TGCAGCGTTGCCCCGGGGGGGTATGGAAACACCATATATTTT. Its protein is CSVAPGGYGNTIYF.

V gene TRBV9 combines with J gene TRBJ2-1; TRBD2 aligns across 9 bases. Losses at the gene ends were 3 bases for V and 6 bases for J; bases not matched to a gene: 10. Germline assignment: CDR1 SGDLS and CDR2 YYNGEE. There are 16 residues in the CDR3. Here the CDR3 reads CASSATDLAGSNEQFF. The CDR3 coding sequence is TGTGCCAGCAGCGCCACCGATCTAGCGGGAAGCAATGAGCAGTTCTTC.